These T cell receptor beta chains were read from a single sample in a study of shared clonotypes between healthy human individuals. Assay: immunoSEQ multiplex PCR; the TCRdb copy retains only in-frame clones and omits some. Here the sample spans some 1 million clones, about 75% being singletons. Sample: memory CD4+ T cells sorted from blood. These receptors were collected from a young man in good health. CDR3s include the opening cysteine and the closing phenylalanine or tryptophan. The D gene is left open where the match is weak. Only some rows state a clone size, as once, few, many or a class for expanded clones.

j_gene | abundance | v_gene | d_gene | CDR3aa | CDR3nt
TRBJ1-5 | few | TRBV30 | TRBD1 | CAWTPQGFGNQPQHF | TGTGCCTGGACCCCACAGGGGTTTGGCAATCAGCCCCAGCATTTT
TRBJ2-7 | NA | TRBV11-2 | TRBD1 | CASSLALTGTGVHF | TGTGCCAGCAGCTTAGCACTGACCGGGACAGGGGTACACTTC
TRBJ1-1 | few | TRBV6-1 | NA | CASSEANPSVAFF | TGTGCCAGCAGTGAAGCGAATCCCAGCGTGGCTTTCTTT
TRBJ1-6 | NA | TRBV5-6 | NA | CASSLEGRVNSPLHF | TGTGCCAGCAGCTTGGAAGGACGGGTAAATTCACCCCTCCACTTT
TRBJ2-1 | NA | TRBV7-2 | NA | CASSLEGGRNNEQFF | TGTGCCAGCAGCTTAGAGGGGGGGCGAAACAATGAGCAGTTCTTC
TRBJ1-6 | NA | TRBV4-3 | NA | CASSQEENSPLHF | TGCGCCAGCAGCCAAGAGGAGAATTCACCCCTCCACTTT
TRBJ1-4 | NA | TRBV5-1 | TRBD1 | CASSRDRAGGEKLFF | TGCGCCAGCAGCAGGGACAGGGCAGGAGGGGAAAAACTGTTTTTT
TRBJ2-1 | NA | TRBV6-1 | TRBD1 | CASRGQGYNEQFF | TGTGCCAGCAGGGGACAGGGCTACAATGAGCAGTTCTTC
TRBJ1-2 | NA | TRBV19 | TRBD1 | CASSGRDRATNYGYTF | TGTGCCAGTAGTGGGCGGGACAGAGCAACTAACTATGGCTACACCTTC
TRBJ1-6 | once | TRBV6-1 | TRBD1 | CASSVRGSSYNSPLHF | TGTGCCAGCAGTGTCAGGGGGAGCTCCTATAATTCACCCCTCCACTTT
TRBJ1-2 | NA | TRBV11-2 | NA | CASSLGQLNYGYTF | TGTGCCAGCAGCTTAGGACAGCTTAACTATGGCTACACCTTC
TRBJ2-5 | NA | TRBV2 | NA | CASRDSTVQETQYF | TGTGCCAGCAGGGACAGCACAGTCCAAGAGACCCAGTACTTC
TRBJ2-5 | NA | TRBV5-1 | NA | CASSFDSETQYF | TGCGCCAGCAGCTTCGATAGTGAGACCCAGTACTTC
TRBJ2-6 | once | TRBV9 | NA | CASTLDSSGANVLTF | TGTGCCAGCACTCTCGACAGCTCTGGGGCCAACGTCCTGACTTTC
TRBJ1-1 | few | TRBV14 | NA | CASSQAHTEAFF | TGTGCCAGCAGCCAAGCACACACTGAAGCTTTCTTT
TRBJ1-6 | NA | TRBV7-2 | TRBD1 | CASSKRQGNSPLHF | TGTGCCAGCAGTAAACGACAGGGAAATTCACCCCTCCACTTT
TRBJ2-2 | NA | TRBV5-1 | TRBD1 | CASSLGTGVTGELFF | TGCGCCAGCAGCTTAGGGACAGGGGTAACCGGGGAGCTGTTTTTT
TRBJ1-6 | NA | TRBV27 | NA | CASSLGQSSYNSPLHF | TGTGCCAGCAGCTTGGGACAAAGCTCCTATAATTCACCCCTCCACTTT
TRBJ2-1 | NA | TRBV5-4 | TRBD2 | CASSSTSGSYNEQFF | TGTGCCAGCAGCTCGACTAGCGGGTCTTACAATGAGCAGTTCTTC
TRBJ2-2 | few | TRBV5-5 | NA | CASSLEGTGELFF | TGTGCCAGCAGCTTGGAGGGCACCGGGGAGCTGTTTTTT
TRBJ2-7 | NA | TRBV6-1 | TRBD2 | CASSEGLAGLSYEQYF | TGTGCCAGCAGTGAGGGACTAGCGGGCCTCTCCTACGAGCAGTACTTC
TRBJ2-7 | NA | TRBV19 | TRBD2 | CARQGLAGGPGGDEQYF | TGTGCCAGACAGGGACTAGCGGGAGGGCCTGGTGGCGACGAGCAGTACTTC
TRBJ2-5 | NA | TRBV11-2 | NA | CASSLNVGVQETQYF | TGTGCCAGCAGCTTAAACGTGGGGGTACAAGAGACCCAGTACTTC
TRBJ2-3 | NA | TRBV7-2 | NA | CASSWGDTQYF | TGTGCCAGCAGCTGGGGGGATACGCAGTATTTT
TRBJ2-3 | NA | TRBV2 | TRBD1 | CASSETGVHTDTQYF | TGTGCCAGCAGTGAAACAGGGGTCCACACAGATACGCAGTATTTT
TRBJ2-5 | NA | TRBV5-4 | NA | CASSPRFGGRSQETQYF | TGTGCCAGCAGCCCGAGGTTCGGGGGACGGAGTCAAGAGACCCAGTACTTC
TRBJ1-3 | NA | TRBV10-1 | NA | CASRDGPSGNTIYF | TGCGCCAGCAGAGACGGACCCTCTGGAAACACCATATATTTT
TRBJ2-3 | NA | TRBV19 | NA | CASSIVDQSQYF | TGTGCCAGTAGTATAGTAGACCAATCGCAGTATTTT